This TCR beta chain was recovered during a study of blood T cell repertoires in COVID-19. Study-wide background: The origin of the acute and convalescent COVID-19 samples was the United States, Italy and Spain. In each case, the material was cDNA or gDNA derived from T cells, B-cell-depleted T cells, or PBMCs.

The authors' processing: Reference gene primers were amplified, and this amplification served to estimate nucleated cell counts. TCRdb's copy holds only in-frame clones and misses some; the assay was immunoSEQ multiplex PCR. For V, J and clone size, that table is used; D and trimming come from the DNA. This table has some 290,000 clones, roughly 79% appearing once. The CDR3 covers 15 residues. Germline V gives CDR1 GTSNPN, CDR2 SVGIG (reference sequence). V lost 5 bases to trimming and J lost 4 bases, with 18 bases between them. What was sequenced was peripheral blood. The chain recombines TRBV30 with TRBJ1-3; D may be TRBD1 (6 bases). This TCR came from a woman aged 60-75 years with active or convalescent COVID-19. The CDR3 sequence is CAWGHHRVVGNTIYF. CDR3 nucleotide sequence: TGTGCCTGGGGACACCACAGGGTAGTCGGAAACACCATATATTTT.